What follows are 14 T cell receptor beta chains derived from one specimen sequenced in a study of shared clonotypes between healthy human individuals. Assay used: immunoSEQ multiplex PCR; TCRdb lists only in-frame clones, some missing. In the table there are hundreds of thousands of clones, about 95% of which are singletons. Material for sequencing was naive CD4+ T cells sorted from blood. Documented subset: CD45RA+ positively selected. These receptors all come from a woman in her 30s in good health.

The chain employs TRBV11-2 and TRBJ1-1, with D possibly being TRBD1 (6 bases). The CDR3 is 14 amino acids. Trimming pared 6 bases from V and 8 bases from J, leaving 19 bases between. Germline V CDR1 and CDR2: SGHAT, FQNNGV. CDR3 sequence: CASSNTQGLSEAFF. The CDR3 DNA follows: TGTGCCAGCAGTAATACCCAGGGGCTGTCGGAAGCTTTCTTT. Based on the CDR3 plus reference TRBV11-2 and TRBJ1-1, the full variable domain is EAGVAQSPRYKIIEKRQSVAFWCNPISGHATLYWYQQILGQGPKLLIQFQNNGVVDDSQLPKDRFSAERLKGVDSTLKIQPAKLEDSAVYLCASSNTQGLSEAFFGQGTRLTVV.

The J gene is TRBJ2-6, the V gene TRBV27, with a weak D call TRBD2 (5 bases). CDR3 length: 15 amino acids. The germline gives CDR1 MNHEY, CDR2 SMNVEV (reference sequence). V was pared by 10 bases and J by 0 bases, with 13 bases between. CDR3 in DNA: TGTGCCACCTCGGGGTGGAACTCTGGGGCCAACGTCCTGACTTTC. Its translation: CATSGWNSGANVLTF.

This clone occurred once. The CDR3 nucleotides are TGTGCCAGCAGAAAACAATCCGCGGGAGTTGGTACCGGGGAGCTGTTTTTT. Amino acid sequence: CASRKQSAGVGTGELFF. This rearrangement joins TRBV11-2 to TRBJ2-2; 7 bases match TRBD2. CDR1 and CDR2 (germline): SGHAT, FQNNGV. This CDR3 has 17 residues. Trimming removed 6 bases from V and 5 bases from J; junction bases left unmatched: 15.

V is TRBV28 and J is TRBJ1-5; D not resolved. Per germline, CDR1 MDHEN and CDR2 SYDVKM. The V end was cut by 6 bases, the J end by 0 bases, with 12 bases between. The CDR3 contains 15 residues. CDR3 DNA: TGTGCCAGCAGCGACGGGCTTTTTAGCAATCAGCCCCAGCATTTT. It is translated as CASSDGLFSNQPQHF.

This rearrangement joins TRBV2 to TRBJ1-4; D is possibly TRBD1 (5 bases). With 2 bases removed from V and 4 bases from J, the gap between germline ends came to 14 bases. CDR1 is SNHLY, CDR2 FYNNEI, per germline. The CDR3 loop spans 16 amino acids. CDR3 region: CASSEPTGRLNEKLFF. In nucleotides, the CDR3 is TGTGCCAGCAGTGAACCAACGGGACGCCTTAATGAAAAACTGTTTTTT.

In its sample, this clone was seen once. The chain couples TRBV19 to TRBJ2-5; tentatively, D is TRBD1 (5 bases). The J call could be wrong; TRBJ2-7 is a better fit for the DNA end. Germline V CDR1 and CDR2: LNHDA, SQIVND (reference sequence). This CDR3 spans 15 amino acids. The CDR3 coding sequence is TGTGCCTCCAAAGGGTTTGGGGCTGACTCCTACGAGCAGTACTTC. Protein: CASKGFGADSYEQYF.

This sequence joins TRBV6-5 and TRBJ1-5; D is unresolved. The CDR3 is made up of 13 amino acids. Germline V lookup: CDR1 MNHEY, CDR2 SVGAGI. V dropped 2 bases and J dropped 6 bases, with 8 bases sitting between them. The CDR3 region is CASSYRAAQPQHF. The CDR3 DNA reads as TGTGCCAGCAGTTACCGAGCAGCTCAGCCCCAGCATTTT.

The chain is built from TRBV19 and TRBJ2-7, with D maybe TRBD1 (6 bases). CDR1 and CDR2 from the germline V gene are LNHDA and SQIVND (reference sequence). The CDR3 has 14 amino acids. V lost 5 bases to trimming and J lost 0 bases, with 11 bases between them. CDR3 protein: CASSPRGPSYEQYF. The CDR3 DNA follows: TGTGCCAGTAGTCCCAGGGGCCCCTCCTACGAGCAGTACTTC.

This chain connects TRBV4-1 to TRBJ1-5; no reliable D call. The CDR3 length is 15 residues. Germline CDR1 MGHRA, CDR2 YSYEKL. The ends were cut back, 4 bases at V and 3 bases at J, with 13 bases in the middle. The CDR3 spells CASSPFQEPNQPQHF. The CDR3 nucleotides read TGCGCCAGCAGCCCATTCCAGGAGCCCAATCAGCCCCAGCATTTT.

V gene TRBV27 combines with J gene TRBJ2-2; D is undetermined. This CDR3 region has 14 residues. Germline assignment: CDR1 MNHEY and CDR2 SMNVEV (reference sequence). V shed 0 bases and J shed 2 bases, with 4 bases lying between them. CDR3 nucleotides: TGTGCCAGCAGTTTATCGAGAAACACCGGGGAGCTGTTTTTT. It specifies CASSLSRNTGELFF.

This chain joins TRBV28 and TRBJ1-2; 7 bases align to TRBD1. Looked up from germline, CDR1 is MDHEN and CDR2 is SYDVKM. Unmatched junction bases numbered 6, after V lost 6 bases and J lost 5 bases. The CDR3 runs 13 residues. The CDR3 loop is CASSPDRVYGYTF. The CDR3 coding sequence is TGTGCCAGCAGCCCCGACAGGGTATATGGCTACACCTTC.

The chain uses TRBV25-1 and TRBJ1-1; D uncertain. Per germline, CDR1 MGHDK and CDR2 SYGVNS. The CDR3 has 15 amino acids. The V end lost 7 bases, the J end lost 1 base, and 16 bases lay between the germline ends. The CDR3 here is CASTDRFSPNTEAFF. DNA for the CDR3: TGTGCCAGCACCGATCGATTTTCCCCGAACACTGAAGCTTTCTTT.

CDR3 loop: CAIRDQTEYYEQYF. CDR3 DNA: TGTGCCATCAGGGACCAGACAGAGTACTACGAGCAGTACTTC. The V call is TRBV10-3, the J call TRBJ2-7; D possibly corresponds to TRBD1 (5 bases). Trimming took off 6 bases at V and 3 bases at J, with 15 bases between the two ends. Germline loops: CDR1 ENHRY, CDR2 SYGVKD. This CDR3 is 14 amino acids long.

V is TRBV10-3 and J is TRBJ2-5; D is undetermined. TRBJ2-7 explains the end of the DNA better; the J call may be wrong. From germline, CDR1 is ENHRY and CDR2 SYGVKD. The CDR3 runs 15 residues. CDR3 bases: TGTGCCATCAGTAGTGAGGTCAGTGGCACTTACGAGCAGTACTTC. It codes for CAISSEVSGTYEQYF.